This T cell receptor beta chain is drawn from a study of blood T cell repertoires in COVID-19. Study details: Acute and convalescent COVID-19 samples came from the United States, Italy and Spain.

Seattle patient enrollment occurred during active infection, with longitudinal follow-up thereafter. Original analysis: Scientists estimated how many nucleated cells there were by amplifying reference gene primers. This table comes from immunoSEQ multiplex PCR, and its TCRdb copy is limited to in-frame clones, with some not included. V and J calls and clone size follow that table, whereas D and trimming were derived from the DNA. The sample consists of roughly 350,000 clones, more than 75% of them appearing once. V shed 0 bases, J shed 6 bases, and the junction held 2 bases outside the gene matches. CDR3 size: 14 residues. Per germline, CDR1 SGHNT and CDR2 YENEEA.

This TCR was recovered from a woman aged 45-65 years with COVID-19, enrolled during active disease. The sample taken for sequencing was peripheral blood. This chain connects TRBV11-3 to TRBJ2-1, with 7 bases aligning to TRBD1. The CDR3 loop is CASSLETGSNEQFF. The DNA for the CDR3 is TGTGCCAGCAGCTTAGAGACAGGGAGCAATGAGCAGTTCTTC.